Listed here are 18 T cell receptor beta chains from one sample, sequenced in a study of OX40 agonist ivuxolimab in advanced cancers. The data were produced by immunoSEQ multiplex PCR, yet TCRdb's version contains in-frame clones alone and is incomplete. The sample has fewer than 85,000 clones, 70% to 85% seen once; the top ten hold roughly 0.5%. The sequencing here drew on CD4+ or CD8+ T cells sorted from blood, taken in a trial of the OX40 agonist ivuxolimab. These receptors came from an adult with an advanced solid tumor such as melanoma, head and neck, liver or kidney cancer.

This chain links TRBV7-3 with TRBJ2-3; D perhaps matches TRBD1 (6 bases). Trimming left V 2 bases short and J 5 bases short, with 11 bases between. Germline loops: CDR1 SGHTA, CDR2 FQGTGA. The CDR3 has 14 residues. CDR3 in amino acids: CASSLPNREDTQYF. CDR3 DNA sequence: TGTGCCAGCAGCTTACCGAACAGGGAAGATACGCAGTATTTT. Filled out from reference TRBV7-3 and TRBJ2-3, the complete variable domain reads GAGVSQTPSNKVTEKGKYVELRCDPISGHTALYWYRQSLGQGPEFLIYFQGTGAADDSGLPNDRFFAVRPEGSVSTLKIQRTERGDSAVYLCASSLPNREDTQYFGPGTRLTVL.

The chain joins TRBV4-1 to TRBJ2-5; 14 bases line up with TRBD2. The germline gives CDR1 MGHRA, CDR2 YSYEKL. The CDR3 is made up of 18 amino acids. The trim removed 3 bases at V and 2 bases at J, leaving 8 bases unmatched. Here the CDR3 DNA reads TGCGCCAGCAGCCAGACTAAGGGACTAGCGGGGGAGCAAGAGACCCAGTACTTC. Its protein is CASSQTKGLAGEQETQYF.

This clone showed up just a few times. The chain has TRBV11-3 and TRBJ2-1; the match to TRBD2 covers 13 bases. Germline assignment: CDR1 SGHNT and CDR2 YENEEA. With 5 bases clipped from V and 4 bases from J, the junction kept 2 bases outside the gene matches. The CDR3 contains 15 residues. The CDR3 protein is CASSKGLAGYNEQFF. The CDR3 nucleotides read TGTGCCAGCAGCAAGGGACTAGCGGGATACAATGAGCAGTTCTTC. The variable domain in full, with the rest retrieved from reference TRBV11-3 and TRBJ2-1, is EAGVVQSPRYKIIEKKQPVAFWCNPISGHNTLYWYLQNLGQGPELLIRYENEEAVDDSQLPKDRFSAERLKGVDSTLKIQPAELGDSAVYLCASSKGLAGYNEQFFGPGTRLTVL.

The chain links TRBV18 to TRBJ2-2, with 10 nucleotides matching TRBD1. This CDR3 is built from 17 residues. V trimming: 3 bases; J trimming: 5 bases; junction bases outside the gene matches: 9. Germline V gene sequence: CDR1 KGHSH, CDR2 LQKENI. In DNA form, the CDR3 reads TGTGCCAGCTCACCTCGCGCCGGGACAGGGGTTACCGGGGAGCTGTTTTTT. Its protein is CASSPRAGTGVTGELFF. Filled out from reference TRBV18 and TRBJ2-2, the complete variable domain reads NAGVMQNPRHLVRRRGQEARLRCSPMKGHSHVYWYRQLPEEGLKFMVYLQKENIIDESGMPKERFSAEFPKEGPSILRIQQVVRGDSAAYFCASSPRAGTGVTGELFFGEGSRLTVL.

This clone has just a few counts. J is TRBJ2-1 and V is TRBV7-8; D call uncertain. The CDR3 sequence is 15 residues long. Germline CDR1 SGHVS, CDR2 FQNEAQ. V lost 2 bases, J lost 4 bases, and 12 bases lay in between. The CDR3 region has the DNA TGTGCCAGCAGCTTATTAGGGTTTAGTTACAATGAGCAGTTCTTC. Its translation: CASSLLGFSYNEQFF.

The V gene is TRBV7-2, the J gene TRBJ1-4, with D uncertain. The CDR3 totals 17 residues. V lost 5 bases, J lost 5 bases, and 21 bases lay in between. From germline, CDR1 is SGHTA and CDR2 FQGNSA. As DNA, the CDR3 is TGTGCCAGCAGCCCACTCAGGCTGTCCCCCTTCAATGAAAAACTGTTTTTT. This codes for CASSPLRLSPFNEKLFF.

This chain joins TRBV12-5 and TRBJ2-1; TRBD1 aligns across 11 bases. Germline CDR1 LGHNT, CDR2 FRNRAP. This CDR3 contains 14 residues. Trimming took 3 bases from V and 6 from J; bases not matched to a gene: 1. The CDR3 protein is CASGFGTGGNEQFF. The CDR3 DNA is TGTGCTAGTGGTTTTGGGACAGGGGGCAATGAGCAGTTCTTC.

The chain joins TRBV28 to TRBJ2-2, with D perhaps matching TRBD1 (5 bases). Germline loops: CDR1 MDHEN, CDR2 SYDVKM. The CDR3 has 16 amino acids. Trimming left V 4 bases short and J 1 base short, with 13 bases between. Written as DNA, the CDR3 is TGTGCCAGCAGTTCTACGACAGTTTGGAACACCGGGGAGCTGTTTTTT. This codes for CASSSTTVWNTGELFF.

The V gene is TRBV19, the J gene TRBJ1-3; the match to TRBD1 covers 9 bases. The J segment lost 2 bases and the V segment lost 4 bases, leaving 3 bases of the junction unmatched. Germline V gene sequence: CDR1 LNHDA, CDR2 SQIVND (reference sequence). This CDR3 is built from 15 residues. The chain's CDR3 is CASSTGTGTGNTIYF. In DNA, the CDR3 is TGTGCCAGTAGTACGGGGACAGGGACTGGAAACACCATATATTTT. The full variable domain, in which reference TRBV19 and TRBJ1-3 provide the parts outside the CDR3, is DGGITQSPKYLFRKEGQNVTLSCEQNLNHDAMYWYRQDPGQGLRLIYYSQIVNDFQKGDIAEGYSVSREKKESFPLTVTSAQKNPTAFYLCASSTGTGTGNTIYFGEGSWLTVV.

The chain links TRBV5-1 to TRBJ2-7; D unclear. Trimming shortened V by 4 bases and J by 0 bases, and 14 bases separated the two germline ends. The CDR3 covers 15 residues. The germline CDR1 and CDR2 sequences are SGHRS and YFSETQ. In DNA form, the CDR3 reads TGCGCCAGCAGCGTATGGCCAGGAAGCTCCTACGAGCAGTACTTC. Residues: CASSVWPGSSYEQYF.

This clone occurred once. The genes are TRBV15 and TRBJ1-1, with D perhaps TRBD1 (5 bases). CDR1 is LNHNV, CDR2 YYDKDF, per germline (reference sequence). Between the trimmed V and J ends, which lost 0 bases and 2 bases, there was a span of 7 bases. The CDR3 is 14 amino acids. CDR3 bases: TGTGCCACCAGCAGAGACAGGGATAACACTGAAGCTTTCTTT. Its translation: CATSRDRDNTEAFF. Together with reference TRBV15 and TRBJ1-1, the CDR3 gives the full variable domain: DAMVIQNPRYQVTQFGKPVTLSCSQTLNHNVMYWYQQKSSQAPKLLFHYYDKDFNNEADTPDNFQSRRPNTSFCFLDIRSPGLGDTAMYLCATSRDRDNTEAFFGQGTRLTVV.

The rearrangement joins TRBV10-3 to TRBJ2-1, with a weak D call TRBD1 (6 bases). The CDR3 length is 15 residues. Germline V lookup: CDR1 ENHRY, CDR2 SYGVKD. Deletions cut 2 bases from V and 0 bases from J, with 8 bases between. The CDR3 here is CAISERQVSYNEQFF. CDR3 DNA sequence: TGTGCCATCAGTGAGCGACAGGTCTCCTACAATGAGCAGTTCTTC.

The V call is TRBV7-2, the J call TRBJ2-5; D tentatively fits TRBD1 or TRBD2 (5 bases each). The CDR3 length is 14 residues. The V end was cut by 3 bases, the J end by 4 bases, with 12 bases between. The V gene's germline CDR1 is SGHTA and CDR2 FQGNSA. The DNA for the CDR3 is TGTGCCAGCAGCTTGGGGGTCCGAGGAGAGACCCAGTACTTC. It codes for CASSLGVRGETQYF.

This chain uses TRBV5-1 with TRBJ1-1, with a tentative D call TRBD1 (6 bases). The CDR3 is made up of 14 amino acids. Germline V gene lookup returns CDR1 SGHRS and CDR2 YFSETQ. V lost 2 bases to trimming and J lost 4 bases, with 12 bases between them. This chain's CDR3 is CASSFRGRGTEAFF. DNA for the CDR3: TGCGCCAGCAGCTTCAGGGGACGGGGCACTGAAGCTTTCTTT.

This clone turned up a few times. The chain carries TRBV7-2 and TRBJ1-2; D is unresolved. CDR3 length: 14 amino acids. The germline V gene has CDR1 SGHTA and CDR2 FQGNSA. V lost 5 bases to trimming and J lost 8 bases, with 18 bases between them. This CDR3 reads CASSRGVQQRGYTF. CDR3 DNA sequence: TGTGCCAGCAGCCGAGGCGTGCAGCAGCGGGGCTACACCTTC. The full variable domain, rest sourced from reference TRBV7-2 and TRBJ1-2, is GAGVSQSPSNKVTEKGKDVELRCDPISGHTALYWYRQSLGQGLEFLIYFQGNSAPDKSGLPSDRFSAERTGGSVSTLTIQRTQQEDSAVYLCASSRGVQQRGYTFGSGTRLTVV.

The chain carries TRBV19 and TRBJ2-7; the D is unclear. The CDR3 covers 14 residues. Trimming removed 5 bases at V and 3 bases at J, with 14 bases between. Germline V gene sequence: CDR1 LNHDA, CDR2 SQIVND (reference sequence). This CDR3 reads CASSVRLNGYEQYF. As DNA, the CDR3 is TGTGCCAGTAGTGTCAGACTCAACGGCTACGAGCAGTACTTC.

The chain couples TRBV10-3 to TRBJ2-2; 10 bases match TRBD1. The CDR3 runs to 23 residues. In germline, CDR1 is ENHRY, CDR2 SYGVKD. V lost 8 bases, J lost 4 bases, and 31 bases stayed unmatched. The CDR3 DNA sequence: TGTGCCATCTCACCATCCACTATCCCCCGGGACAGGGGCGAAGAGAGGCGCACCGGGGAGCTGTTTTTT. Protein: CAISPSTIPRDRGEERRTGELFF.

This rearrangement joins TRBV5-1 to TRBJ1-2; D gene ambiguous. V lost 0 bases, J lost 6 bases, and 9 bases lay in between. From germline, CDR1 is SGHRS and CDR2 YFSETQ. The CDR3 consists of 13 residues. The CDR3, as DNA: TGCGCCAGCAGCTTGGCGGACGGAAATGGCTACACCTTC. Translation gives CASSLADGNGYTF.